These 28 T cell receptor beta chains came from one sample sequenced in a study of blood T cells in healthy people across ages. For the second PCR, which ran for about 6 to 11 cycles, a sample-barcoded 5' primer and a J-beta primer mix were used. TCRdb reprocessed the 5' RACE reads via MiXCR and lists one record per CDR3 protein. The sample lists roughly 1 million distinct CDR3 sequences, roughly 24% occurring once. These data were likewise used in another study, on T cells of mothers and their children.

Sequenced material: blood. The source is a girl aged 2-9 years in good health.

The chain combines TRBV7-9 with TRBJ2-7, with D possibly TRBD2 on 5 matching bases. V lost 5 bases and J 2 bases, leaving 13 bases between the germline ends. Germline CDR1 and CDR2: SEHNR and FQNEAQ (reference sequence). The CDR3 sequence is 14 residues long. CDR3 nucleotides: TGTGCCAGCAGCCATCCCGGGGTCCCCTACGAGCAGTACTTC. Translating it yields CASSHPGVPYEQYF.

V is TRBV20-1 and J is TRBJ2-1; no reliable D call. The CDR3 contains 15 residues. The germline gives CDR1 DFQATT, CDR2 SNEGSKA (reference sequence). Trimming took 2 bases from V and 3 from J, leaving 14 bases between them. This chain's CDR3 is CSARRSGRYYNEQFF. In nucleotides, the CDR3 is TGCAGTGCTAGACGCTCCGGACGGTACTACAATGAGCAGTTCTTC.

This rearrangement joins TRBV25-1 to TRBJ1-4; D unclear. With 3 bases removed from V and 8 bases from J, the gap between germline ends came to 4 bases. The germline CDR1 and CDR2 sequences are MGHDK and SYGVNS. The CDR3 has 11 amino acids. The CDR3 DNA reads TGTGCCAGCAGTGACCTGGAAAAACTGTTTTTT. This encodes CASSDLEKLFF.

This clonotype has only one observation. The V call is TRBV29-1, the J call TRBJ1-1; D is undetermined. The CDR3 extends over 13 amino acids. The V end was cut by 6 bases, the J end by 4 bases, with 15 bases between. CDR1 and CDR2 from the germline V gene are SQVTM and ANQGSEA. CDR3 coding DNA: TGCAGCGTGACCACTCTGCAGCCCACTGAAGCTTTCTTT. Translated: CSVTTLQPTEAFF.

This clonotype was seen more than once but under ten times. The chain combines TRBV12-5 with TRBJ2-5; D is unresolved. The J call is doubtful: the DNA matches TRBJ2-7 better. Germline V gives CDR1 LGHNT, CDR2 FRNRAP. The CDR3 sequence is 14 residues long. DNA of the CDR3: TGTGCTAGTGGGATGGGCAGCGAGAACTACGAGCAGTACTTC. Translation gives CASGMGSENYEQYF.

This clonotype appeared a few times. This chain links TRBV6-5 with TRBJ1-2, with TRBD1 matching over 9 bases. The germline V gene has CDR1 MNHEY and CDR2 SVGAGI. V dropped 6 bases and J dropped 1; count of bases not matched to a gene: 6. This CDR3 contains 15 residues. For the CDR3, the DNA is TGTGCCAGCAGACTGGGACAGGGTGTTAACTATGGCTACACCTTC. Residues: CASRLGQGVNYGYTF.

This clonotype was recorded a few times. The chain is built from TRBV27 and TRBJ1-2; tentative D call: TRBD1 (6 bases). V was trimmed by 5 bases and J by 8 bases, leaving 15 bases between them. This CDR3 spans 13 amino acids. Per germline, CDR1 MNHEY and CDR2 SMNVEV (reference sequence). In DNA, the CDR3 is TGTGCCAGCAGTCCCACAGGGTTAAAGGGCTACACCTTC. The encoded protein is CASSPTGLKGYTF.

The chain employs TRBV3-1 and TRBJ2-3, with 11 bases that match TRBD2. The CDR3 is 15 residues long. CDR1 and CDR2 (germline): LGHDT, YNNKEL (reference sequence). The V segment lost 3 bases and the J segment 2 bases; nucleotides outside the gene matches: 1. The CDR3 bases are TGTGCCAGCAGCCAGGGACTAGCGGTCACAGATACGCAGTATTTT. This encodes CASSQGLAVTDTQYF.

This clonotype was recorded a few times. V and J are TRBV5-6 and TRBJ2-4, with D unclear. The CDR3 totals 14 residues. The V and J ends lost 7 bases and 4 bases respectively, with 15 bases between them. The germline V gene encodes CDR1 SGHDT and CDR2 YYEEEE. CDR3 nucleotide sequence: TGTGCCAGCTCCGTGGGTTACAAAAAAAACATTCAGTACTTC. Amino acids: CASSVGYKKNIQYF.

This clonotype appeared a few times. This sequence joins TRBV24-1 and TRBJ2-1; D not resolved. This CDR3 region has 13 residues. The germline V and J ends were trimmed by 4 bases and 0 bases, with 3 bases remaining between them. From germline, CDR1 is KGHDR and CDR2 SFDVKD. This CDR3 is CATSDGSYNEQFF. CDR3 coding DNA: TGTGCCACCAGTGACGGCTCCTACAATGAGCAGTTCTTC.

CDR3 region: CSALPRISSYEQYF. The CDR3, as DNA: TGCAGTGCTCTCCCGAGGATAAGCTCCTACGAGCAGTACTTC. The rearrangement links TRBV20-1 to TRBJ2-7; D ambiguous. Per germline, CDR1 DFQATT and CDR2 SNEGSKA (reference sequence). The CDR3 runs to 14 residues. Trimming shortened V by 5 bases and J by 0 bases, and 14 bases separated the two germline ends.

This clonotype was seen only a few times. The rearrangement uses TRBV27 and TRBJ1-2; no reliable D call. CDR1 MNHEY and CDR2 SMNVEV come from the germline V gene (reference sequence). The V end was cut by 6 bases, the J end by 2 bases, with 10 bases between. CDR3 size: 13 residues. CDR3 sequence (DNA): TGTGCCAGCAGCGGAAGGCGGAACTATGGCTACACCTTC. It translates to CASSGRRNYGYTF.

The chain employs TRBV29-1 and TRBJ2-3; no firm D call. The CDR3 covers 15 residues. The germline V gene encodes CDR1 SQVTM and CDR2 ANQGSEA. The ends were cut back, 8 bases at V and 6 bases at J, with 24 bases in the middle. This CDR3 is CSLLTPGPPVDTQYF. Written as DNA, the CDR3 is TGCAGCTTATTGACTCCGGGCCCGCCGGTGGATACGCAGTATTTT.

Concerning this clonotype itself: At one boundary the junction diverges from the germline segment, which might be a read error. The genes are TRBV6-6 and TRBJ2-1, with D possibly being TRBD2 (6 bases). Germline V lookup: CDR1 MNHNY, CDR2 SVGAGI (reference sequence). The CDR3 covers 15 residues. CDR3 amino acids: CAGSYLEGSYNEQFF. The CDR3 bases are TGTGCCGGCAGTTATTTGGAGGGCTCCTACAATGAGCAGTTCTTC.

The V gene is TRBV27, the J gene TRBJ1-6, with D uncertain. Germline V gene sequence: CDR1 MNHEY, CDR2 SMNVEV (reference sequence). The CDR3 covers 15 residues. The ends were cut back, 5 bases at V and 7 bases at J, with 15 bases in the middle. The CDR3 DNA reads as TGTGCCAGCAGTGGTTCTCCCAGTGGAAATTCACCCCTCCACTTT. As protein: CASSGSPSGNSPLHF.

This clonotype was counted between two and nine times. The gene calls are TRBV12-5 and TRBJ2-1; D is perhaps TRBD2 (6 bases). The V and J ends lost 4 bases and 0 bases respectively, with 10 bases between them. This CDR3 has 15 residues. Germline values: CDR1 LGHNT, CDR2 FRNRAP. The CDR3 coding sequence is TGTGCTAGTGGTTGGGACTCCCGCTCCTACAATGAGCAGTTCTTC. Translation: CASGWDSRSYNEQFF.

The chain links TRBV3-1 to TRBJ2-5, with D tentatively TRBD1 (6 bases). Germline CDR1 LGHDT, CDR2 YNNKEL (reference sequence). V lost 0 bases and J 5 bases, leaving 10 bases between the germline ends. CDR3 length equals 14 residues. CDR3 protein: CASSQDIQGETQYF. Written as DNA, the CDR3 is TGTGCCAGCAGCCAAGATATCCAGGGGGAGACCCAGTACTTC.

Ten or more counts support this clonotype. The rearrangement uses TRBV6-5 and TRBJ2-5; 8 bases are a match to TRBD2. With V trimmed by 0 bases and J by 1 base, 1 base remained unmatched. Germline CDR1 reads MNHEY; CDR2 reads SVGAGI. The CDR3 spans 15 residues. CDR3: CASSYSGGVQETQYF. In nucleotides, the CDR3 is TGTGCCAGCAGTTACTCCGGGGGGGTCCAAGAGACCCAGTACTTC.

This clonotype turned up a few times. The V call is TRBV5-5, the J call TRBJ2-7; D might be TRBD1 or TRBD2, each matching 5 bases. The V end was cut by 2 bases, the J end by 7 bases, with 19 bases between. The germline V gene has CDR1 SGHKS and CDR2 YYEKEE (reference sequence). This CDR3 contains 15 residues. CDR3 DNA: TGTGCCAGCAGCTTACCGTCTAAACCGGGGCAAGAGCAGTACTTC. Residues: CASSLPSKPGQEQYF. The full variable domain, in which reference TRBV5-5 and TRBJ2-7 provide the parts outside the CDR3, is DAGVTQSPTHLIKTRGQQVTLRCSPISGHKSVSWYQQVLGQGPQFIFQYYEKEERGRGNFPDRFSARQFPNYSSELNVNALLLGDSALYLCASSLPSKPGQEQYFGPGTRLTVT.

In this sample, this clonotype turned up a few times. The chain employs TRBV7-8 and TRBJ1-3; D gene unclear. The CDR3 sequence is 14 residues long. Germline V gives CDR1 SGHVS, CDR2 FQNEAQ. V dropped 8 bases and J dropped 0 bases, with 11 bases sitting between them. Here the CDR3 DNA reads TGTGCCAGCTCGGGATGGGGCTCTGGAAACACCATATATTTT. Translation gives CASSGWGSGNTIYF.

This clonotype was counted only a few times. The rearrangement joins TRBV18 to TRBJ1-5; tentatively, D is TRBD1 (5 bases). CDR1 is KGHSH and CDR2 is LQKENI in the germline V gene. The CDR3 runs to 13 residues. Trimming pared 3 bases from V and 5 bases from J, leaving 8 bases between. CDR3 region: CASSPLGDQPQHF. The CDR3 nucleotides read TGTGCCAGCTCACCTTTGGGGGATCAGCCCCAGCATTTT.

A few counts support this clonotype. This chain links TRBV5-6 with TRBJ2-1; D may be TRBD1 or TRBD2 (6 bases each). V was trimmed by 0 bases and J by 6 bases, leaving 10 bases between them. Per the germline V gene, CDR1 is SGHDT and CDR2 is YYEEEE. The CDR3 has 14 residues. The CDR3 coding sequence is TGTGCCAGCAGCTTGGCCCGGGGGCTCAATGAGCAGTTCTTC. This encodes CASSLARGLNEQFF. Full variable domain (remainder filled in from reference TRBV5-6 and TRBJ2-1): DAGVTQSPTHLIKTRGQQVTLRCSPKSGHDTVSWYQQALGQGPQFIFQYYEEEERQRGNFPDRFSGHQFPNYSSELNVNALLLGDSALYLCASSLARGLNEQFFGPGTRLTVL.

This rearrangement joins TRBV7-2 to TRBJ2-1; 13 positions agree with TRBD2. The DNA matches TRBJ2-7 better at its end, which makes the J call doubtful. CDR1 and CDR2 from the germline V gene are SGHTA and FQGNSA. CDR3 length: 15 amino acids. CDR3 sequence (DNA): TGTGCCAGCAGCATGCGGACTAGCGGGAGCTACGAGCAGTACTTC. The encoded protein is CASSMRTSGSYEQYF.

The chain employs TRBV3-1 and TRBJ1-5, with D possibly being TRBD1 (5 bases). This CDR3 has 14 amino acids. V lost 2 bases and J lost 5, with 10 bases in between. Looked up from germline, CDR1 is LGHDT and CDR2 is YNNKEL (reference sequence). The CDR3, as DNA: TGTGCCAGCAGCCAACGCGGGGGGGATCAGCCCCAGCATTTT. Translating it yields CASSQRGGDQPQHF. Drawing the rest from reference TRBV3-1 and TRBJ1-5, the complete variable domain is DTAVSQTPKYLVTQMGNDKSIKCEQNLGHDTMYWYKQDSKKFLKIMFSYNNKELIINETVPNRFSPKSPDKAHLNLHINSLELGDSAVYFCASSQRGGDQPQHFGDGTRLSIL.

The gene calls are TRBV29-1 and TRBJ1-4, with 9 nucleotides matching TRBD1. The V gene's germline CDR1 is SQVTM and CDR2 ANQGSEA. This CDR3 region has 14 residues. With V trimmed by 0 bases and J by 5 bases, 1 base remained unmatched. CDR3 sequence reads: CSVEDTGGNEKLFF. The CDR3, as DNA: TGCAGCGTTGAAGATACAGGGGGCAATGAAAAACTGTTTTTT.

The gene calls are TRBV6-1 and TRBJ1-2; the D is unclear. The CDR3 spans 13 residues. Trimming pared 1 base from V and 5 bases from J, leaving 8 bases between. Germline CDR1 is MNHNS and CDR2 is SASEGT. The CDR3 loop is CASSEGSGYGYTF. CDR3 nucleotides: TGTGCCAGCAGTGAAGGTTCGGGTTATGGCTACACCTTC.

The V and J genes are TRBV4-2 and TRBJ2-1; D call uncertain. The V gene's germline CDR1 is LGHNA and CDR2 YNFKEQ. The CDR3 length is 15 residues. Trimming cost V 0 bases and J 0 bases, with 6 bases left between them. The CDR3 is CASSQEPSSYNEQFF. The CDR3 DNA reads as TGTGCCAGCAGCCAAGAGCCGAGCTCCTACAATGAGCAGTTCTTC.

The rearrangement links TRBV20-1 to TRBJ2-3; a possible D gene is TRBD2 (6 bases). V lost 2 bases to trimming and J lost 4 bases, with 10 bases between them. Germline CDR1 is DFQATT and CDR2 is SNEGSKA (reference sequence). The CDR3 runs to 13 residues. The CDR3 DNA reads TGCAGTGCTAGAACGCTAGCGTCAGATACGCAGTATTTT. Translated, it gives CSARTLASDTQYF.